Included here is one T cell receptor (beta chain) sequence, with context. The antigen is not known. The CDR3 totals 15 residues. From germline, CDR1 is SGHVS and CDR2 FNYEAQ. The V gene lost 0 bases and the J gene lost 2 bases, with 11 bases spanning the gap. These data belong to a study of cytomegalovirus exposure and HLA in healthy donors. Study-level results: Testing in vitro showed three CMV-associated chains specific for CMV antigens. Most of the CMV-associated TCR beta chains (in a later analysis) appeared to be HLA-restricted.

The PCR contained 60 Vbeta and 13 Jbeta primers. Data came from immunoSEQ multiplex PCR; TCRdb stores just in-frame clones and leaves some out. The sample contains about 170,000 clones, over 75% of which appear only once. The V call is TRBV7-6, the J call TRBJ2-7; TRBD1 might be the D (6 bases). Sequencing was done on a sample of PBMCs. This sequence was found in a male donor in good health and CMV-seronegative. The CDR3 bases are TGTGCCAGCAGCTTAGCGGGCAGGGGTACCTACGAGCAGTACTTC. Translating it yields CASSLAGRGTYEQYF.